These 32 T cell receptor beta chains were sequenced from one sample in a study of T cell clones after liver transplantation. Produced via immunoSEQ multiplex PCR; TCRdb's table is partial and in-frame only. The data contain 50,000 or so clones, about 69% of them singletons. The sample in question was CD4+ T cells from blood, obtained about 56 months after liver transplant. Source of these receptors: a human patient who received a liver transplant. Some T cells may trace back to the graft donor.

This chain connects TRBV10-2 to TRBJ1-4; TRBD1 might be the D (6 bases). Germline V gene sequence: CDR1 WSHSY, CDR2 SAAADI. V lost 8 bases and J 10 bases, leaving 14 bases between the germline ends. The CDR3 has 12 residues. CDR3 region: CASRGQGGKLFF. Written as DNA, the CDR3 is TGCGCCAGCCGGGGGCAGGGTGGAAAACTGTTTTTT.

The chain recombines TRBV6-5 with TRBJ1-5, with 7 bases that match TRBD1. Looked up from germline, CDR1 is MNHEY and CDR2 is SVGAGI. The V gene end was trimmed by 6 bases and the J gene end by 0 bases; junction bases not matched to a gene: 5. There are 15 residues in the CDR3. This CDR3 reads CASRAGGPSNQPQHF. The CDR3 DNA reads TGTGCCAGCAGGGCAGGGGGGCCTAGCAATCAGCCCCAGCATTTT.

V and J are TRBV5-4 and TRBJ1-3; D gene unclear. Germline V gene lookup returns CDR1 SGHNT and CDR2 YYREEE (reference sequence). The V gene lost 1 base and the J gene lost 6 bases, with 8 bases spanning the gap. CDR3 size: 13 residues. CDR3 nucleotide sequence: TGTGCCAGCAGCTTGTCGACTGCAAACACCATATATTTT. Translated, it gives CASSLSTANTIYF.

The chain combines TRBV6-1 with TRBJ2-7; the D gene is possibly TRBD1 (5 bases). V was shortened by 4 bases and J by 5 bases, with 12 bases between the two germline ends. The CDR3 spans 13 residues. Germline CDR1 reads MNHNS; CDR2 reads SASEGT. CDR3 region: CASSVQVPHEQYF. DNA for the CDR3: TGTGCCAGCAGTGTACAGGTGCCCCACGAGCAGTACTTC.

The CDR3 DNA reads as TGTGCCAGCAGCTTGGCCGGGGGTACTAATGAAAAACTGTTTTTT. Translating it yields CASSLAGGTNEKLFF. This chain uses TRBV5-6 with TRBJ1-4; a possible D gene is TRBD1 (5 bases). Between the trimmed V and J ends, which lost 0 bases and 2 bases, there was a span of 8 bases. CDR3 length: 15 residues. CDR1 and CDR2 from the germline V gene are SGHDT and YYEEEE.

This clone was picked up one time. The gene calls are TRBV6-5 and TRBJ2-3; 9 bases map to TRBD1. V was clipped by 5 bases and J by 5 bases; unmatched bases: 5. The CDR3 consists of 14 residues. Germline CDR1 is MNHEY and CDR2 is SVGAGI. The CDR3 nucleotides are TGTGCCAGCAGTAAGGGACAGGGCAGAGATACGCAGTATTTT. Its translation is CASSKGQGRDTQYF.

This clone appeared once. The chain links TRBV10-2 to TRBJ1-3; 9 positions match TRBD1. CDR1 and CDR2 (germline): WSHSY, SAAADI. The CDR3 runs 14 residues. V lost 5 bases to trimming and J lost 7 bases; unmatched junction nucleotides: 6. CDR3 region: CASSRDREGNTIYF. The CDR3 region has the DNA TGCGCCAGCAGTCGGGACAGGGAGGGGAACACCATATATTTT.

The CDR3 here is CASSLGTGQRGGGYEQYF. The CDR3 bases are TGTGCCAGCAGTTTAGGAACGGGCCAGCGGGGGGGCGGGTACGAGCAGTACTTC. The rearrangement uses TRBV27 and TRBJ2-7; 10 bases align to TRBD2. CDR1 and CDR2 (germline): MNHEY, SMNVEV (reference sequence). The CDR3 totals 18 residues. The V segment lost 2 bases and the J segment 4 bases; nucleotides outside the gene matches: 14.

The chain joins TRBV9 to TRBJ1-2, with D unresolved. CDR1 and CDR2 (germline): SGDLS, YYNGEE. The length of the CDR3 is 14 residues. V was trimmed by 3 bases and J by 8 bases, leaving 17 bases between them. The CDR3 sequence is CASSARTAVMGYTF. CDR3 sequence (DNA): TGTGCCAGCAGCGCTCGGACGGCGGTTATGGGCTACACCTTC.

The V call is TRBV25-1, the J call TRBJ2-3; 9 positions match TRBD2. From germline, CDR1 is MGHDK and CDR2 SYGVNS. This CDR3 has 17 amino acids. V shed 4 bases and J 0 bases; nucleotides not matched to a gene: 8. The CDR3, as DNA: TGTGCCAGCAGTGTACCTAAGCGGGGGGCGAGCACAGATACGCAGTATTTT. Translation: CASSVPKRGASTDTQYF.

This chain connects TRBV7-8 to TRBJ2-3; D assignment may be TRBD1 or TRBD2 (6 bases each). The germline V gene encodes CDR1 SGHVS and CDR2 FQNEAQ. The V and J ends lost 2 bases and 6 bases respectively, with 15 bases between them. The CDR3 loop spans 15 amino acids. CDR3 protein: CASSLQGRGSDTQYF. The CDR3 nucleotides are TGTGCCAGCAGCTTACAGGGGCGGGGATCGGATACGCAGTATTTT.

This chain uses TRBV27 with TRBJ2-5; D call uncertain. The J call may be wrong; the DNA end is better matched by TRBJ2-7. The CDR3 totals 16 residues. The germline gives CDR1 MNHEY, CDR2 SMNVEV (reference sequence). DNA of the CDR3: TGTGCCAGCAGTTTTAAGGCCTTTCCGAGTTCCTACGAGCAGTACTTC. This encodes CASSFKAFPSSYEQYF.

CDR3 sequence (DNA): TGCGCCAGCAGCCCAACAGGGGTAAGCACTGAAGCTTTCTTT. Translating gives CASSPTGVSTEAFF. The chain recombines TRBV5-1 with TRBJ1-1; 7 bases are shared with TRBD1. V lost 4 bases to trimming and J lost 4 bases; unmatched junction nucleotides: 7. Germline loops: CDR1 SGHRS, CDR2 YFSETQ. The CDR3 has 14 residues. Based on the CDR3 plus reference TRBV5-1 and TRBJ1-1, the full variable domain is KAGVTQTPRYLIKTRGQQVTLSCSPISGHRSVSWYQQTPGQGLQFLFEYFSETQRNKGNFPGRFSGRQFSNSRSEMNVSTLELGDSALYLCASSPTGVSTEAFFGQGTRLTVV.

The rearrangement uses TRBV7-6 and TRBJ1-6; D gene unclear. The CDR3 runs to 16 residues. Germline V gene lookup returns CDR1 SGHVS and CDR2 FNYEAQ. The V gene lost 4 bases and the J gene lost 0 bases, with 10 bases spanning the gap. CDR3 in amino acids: CASSSAPASYNSPLHF. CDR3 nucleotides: TGTGCCAGCAGCTCCGCCCCGGCCTCCTATAATTCACCCCTCCACTTT. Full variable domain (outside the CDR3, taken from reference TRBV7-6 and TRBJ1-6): GAGVSQSPRYKVTKRGQDVALRCDPISGHVSLYWYRQALGQGPEFLTYFNYEAQQDKSGLPNDRFSAERPEGSISTLTIQRTEQRDSAMYRCASSSAPASYNSPLHFGNGTRLTVT.

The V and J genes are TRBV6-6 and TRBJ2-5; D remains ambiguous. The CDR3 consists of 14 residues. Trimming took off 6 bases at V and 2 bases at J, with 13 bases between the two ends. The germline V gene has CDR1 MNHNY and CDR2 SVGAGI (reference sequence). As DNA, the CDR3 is TGTGCCAGCAGCCTCCTATTGCTGCAAGAGACCCAGTACTTC. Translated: CASSLLLLQETQYF.

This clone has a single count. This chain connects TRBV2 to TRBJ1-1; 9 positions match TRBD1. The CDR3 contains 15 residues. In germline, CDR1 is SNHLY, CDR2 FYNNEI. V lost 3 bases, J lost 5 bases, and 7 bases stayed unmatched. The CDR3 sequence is CASSEGQGKTTEAFF. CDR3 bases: TGTGCCAGCAGTGAGGGACAGGGAAAGACAACTGAAGCTTTCTTT.

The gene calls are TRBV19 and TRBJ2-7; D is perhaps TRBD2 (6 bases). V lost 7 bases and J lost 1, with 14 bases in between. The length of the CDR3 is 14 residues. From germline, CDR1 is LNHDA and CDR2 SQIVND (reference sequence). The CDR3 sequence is CASTAGPNSYEQYF. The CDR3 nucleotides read TGTGCCAGTACTGCGGGACCGAATTCCTACGAGCAGTACTTC.

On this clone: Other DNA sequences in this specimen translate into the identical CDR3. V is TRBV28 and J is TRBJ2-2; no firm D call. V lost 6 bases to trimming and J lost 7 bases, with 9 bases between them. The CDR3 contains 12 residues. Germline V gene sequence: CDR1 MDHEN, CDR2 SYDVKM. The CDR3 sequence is CASRPPGGELFF. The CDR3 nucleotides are TGTGCCAGCAGGCCTCCCGGCGGGGAGCTGTTTTTT.

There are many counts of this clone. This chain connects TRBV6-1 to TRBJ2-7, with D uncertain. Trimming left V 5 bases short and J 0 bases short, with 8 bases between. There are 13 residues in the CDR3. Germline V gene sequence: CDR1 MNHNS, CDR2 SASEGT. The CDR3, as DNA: TGTGCCAGCAGTCCTGGCAGCTCCTACGAGCAGTACTTC. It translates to CASSPGSSYEQYF.

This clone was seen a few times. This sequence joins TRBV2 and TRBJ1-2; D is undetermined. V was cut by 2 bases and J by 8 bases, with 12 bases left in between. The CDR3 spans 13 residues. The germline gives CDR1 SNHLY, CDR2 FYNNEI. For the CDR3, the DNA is TGTGCCAGCAGTGAACACCGGGAGGGAGGCTACACCTTC. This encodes CASSEHREGGYTF.

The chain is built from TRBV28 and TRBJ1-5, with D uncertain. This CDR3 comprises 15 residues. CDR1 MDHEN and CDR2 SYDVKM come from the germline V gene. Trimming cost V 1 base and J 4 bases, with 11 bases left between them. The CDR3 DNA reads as TGTGCCAGCAGTTTATTAACGGCCCTTAATCAGCCCCAGCATTTT. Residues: CASSLLTALNQPQHF.

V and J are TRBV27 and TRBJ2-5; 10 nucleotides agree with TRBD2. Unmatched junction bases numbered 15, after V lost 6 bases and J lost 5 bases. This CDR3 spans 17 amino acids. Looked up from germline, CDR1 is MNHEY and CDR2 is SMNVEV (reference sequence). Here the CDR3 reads CASSPRGASGGVETQYF. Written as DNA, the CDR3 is TGTGCCAGCAGCCCCCGAGGGGCTAGCGGGGGAGTTGAGACCCAGTACTTC.

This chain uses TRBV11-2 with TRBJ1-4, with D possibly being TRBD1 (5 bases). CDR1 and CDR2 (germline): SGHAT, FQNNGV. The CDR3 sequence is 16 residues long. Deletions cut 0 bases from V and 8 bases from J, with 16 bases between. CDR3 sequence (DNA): TGTGCCAGCAGCTTAGATCTTGGGGCCAGTCAAGAAAAACTGTTTTTT. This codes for CASSLDLGASQEKLFF.

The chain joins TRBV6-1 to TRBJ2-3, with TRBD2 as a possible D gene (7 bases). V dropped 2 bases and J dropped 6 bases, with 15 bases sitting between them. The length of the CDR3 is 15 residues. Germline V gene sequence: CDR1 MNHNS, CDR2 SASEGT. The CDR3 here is CASSESAEGGDTQYF. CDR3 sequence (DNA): TGTGCCAGCAGTGAATCTGCGGAGGGGGGGGATACGCAGTATTTT.

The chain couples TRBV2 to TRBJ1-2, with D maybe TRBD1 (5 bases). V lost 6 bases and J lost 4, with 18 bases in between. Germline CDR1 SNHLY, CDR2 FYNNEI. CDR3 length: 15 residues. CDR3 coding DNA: TGTGCCAGCAGGGCAGCTCAGGGCATGGGCTATGGCTACACCTTC. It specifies CASRAAQGMGYGYTF.

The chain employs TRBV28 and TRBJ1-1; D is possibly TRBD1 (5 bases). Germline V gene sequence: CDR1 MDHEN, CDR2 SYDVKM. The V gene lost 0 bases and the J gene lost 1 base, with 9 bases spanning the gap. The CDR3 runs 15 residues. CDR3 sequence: CASSLWSGGNTEAFF. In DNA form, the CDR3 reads TGTGCCAGCAGTTTATGGTCGGGGGGGAACACTGAAGCTTTCTTT.

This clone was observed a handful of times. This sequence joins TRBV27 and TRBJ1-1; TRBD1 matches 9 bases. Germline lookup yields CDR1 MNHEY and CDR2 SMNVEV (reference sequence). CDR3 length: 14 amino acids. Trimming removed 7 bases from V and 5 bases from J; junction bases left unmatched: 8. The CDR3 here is CASTRTGVATEAFF. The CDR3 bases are TGTGCCAGCACCCGGACAGGGGTGGCTACTGAAGCTTTCTTT.

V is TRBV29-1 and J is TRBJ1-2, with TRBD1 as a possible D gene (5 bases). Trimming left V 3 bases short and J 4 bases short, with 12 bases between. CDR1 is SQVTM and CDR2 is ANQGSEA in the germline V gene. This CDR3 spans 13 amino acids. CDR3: CSVDQGGSYGYTF. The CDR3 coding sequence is TGCAGCGTTGACCAGGGAGGTAGCTATGGCTACACCTTC. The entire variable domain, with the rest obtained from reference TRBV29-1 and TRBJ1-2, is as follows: SAVISQKPSRDICQRGTSLTIQCQVDSQVTMMFWYRQQPGQSLTLIATANQGSEATYESGFVIDKFPISRPNLTFSTLTVSNMSPEDSSIYLCSVDQGGSYGYTFGSGTRLTVV.

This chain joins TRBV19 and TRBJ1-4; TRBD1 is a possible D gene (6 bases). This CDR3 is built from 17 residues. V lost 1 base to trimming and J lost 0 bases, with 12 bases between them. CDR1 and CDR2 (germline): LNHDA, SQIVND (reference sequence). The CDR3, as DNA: TGTGCCAGTAGTATAGGCACAGGGTCTGCAACTAATGAAAAACTGTTTTTT. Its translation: CASSIGTGSATNEKLFF.

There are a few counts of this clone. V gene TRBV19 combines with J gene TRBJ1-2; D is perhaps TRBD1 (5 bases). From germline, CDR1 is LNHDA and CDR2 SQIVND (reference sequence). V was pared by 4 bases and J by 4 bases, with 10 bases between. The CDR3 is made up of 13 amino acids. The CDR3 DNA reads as TGTGCCAGTAGTAGGCAGGGACTCTATGGCTACACCTTC. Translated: CASSRQGLYGYTF.

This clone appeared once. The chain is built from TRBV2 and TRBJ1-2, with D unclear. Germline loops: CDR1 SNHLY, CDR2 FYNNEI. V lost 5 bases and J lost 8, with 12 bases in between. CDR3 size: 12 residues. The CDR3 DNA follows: TGTGCCAGCAGTTTGTCCGGGGTCGGCTACACCTTC. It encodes CASSLSGVGYTF.

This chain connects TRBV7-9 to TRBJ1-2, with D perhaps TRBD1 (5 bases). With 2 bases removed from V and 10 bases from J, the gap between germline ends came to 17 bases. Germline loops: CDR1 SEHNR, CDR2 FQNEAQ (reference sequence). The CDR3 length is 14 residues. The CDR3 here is CASSLILDTIDYTF. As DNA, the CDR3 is TGTGCCAGCAGCTTAATACTGGACACTATTGACTACACCTTC.